This T cell receptor (beta chain) appears in the sequencing data of a study of blood T cell repertoires in COVID-19. J gave up 5 bases and V 3 bases, and 7 bases lay outside the gene matches. This CDR3 region has 15 residues. Germline loops: CDR1 ENHRY, CDR2 SYGVKD. Sequencing used immunoSEQ multiplex PCR; TCRdb keeps in-frame clones, though not all of them. The data contain 300,000 to 400,000 clones, 80% to 90% of them singletons. The chain employs TRBV10-3 and TRBJ2-3; 8 bases are a match to TRBD1. Sequencing input: PBMCs or T cells enriched from blood (not recorded which). This sequence was found in a woman between 40 and 50 years old with acute COVID-19. Here the CDR3 reads CAISDSRGLQDTQYF. In nucleotides, the CDR3 is TGTGCCATCAGTGACTCCAGGGGGCTTCAAGATACGCAGTATTTT.